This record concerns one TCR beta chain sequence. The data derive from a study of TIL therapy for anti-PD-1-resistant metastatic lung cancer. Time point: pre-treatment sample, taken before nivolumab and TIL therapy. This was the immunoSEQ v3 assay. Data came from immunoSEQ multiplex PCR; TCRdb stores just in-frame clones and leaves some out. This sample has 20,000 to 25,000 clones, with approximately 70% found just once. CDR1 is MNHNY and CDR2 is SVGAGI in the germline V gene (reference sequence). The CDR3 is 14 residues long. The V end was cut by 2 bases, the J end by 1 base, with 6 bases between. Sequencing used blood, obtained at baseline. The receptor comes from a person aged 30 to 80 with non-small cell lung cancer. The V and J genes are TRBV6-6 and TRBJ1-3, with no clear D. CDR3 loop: CASSYGRSGNTIYF. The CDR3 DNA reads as TGTGCCAGCAGTTACGGCAGGTCTGGAAACACCATATATTTT.